The sequence of this T cell receptor (beta chain) was determined in a study of PD-L1 blockade in urothelial cancer. Across the study: About 90% of the 29 patients were males with bladder-origin urothelial cancer. After treatment start, blood was analyzed at 3 weeks (second dose) and at 6 weeks. Points from the study as a whole: A pretreatment blood TCR clonality that fell below the median predicted better progression-free and overall survival.

Patients had urothelial carcinoma that was locally advanced or metastatic. Sequencing used immunoSEQ multiplex PCR; TCRdb keeps in-frame clones, though not all of them. Of about 20,000 clones listed, around 88% are singletons. The CDR3 totals 16 residues. J was trimmed by 3 bases and V by 2 bases; bases with no gene match: 5. Germline values: CDR1 KGHSH, CDR2 LQKENI. As for this clone: Its antigen is not identified.

The material was PBMCs, obtained around atezolizumab (anti-PD-L1) treatment. This sequence was found in a man aged 50-60 years with urothelial cancer. The chain couples TRBV18 to TRBJ2-2, with 8 bases that match TRBD1. DNA for the CDR3: TGTGCCAGCTCACCAGTATCGACAGGGGACACCGGGGAGCTGTTTTTT. Translating it yields CASSPVSTGDTGELFF.